This record covers a single TCR beta chain. One end of the junction is discordant with germline, which a read error may explain. TCRdb re-derived calls from the 5' RACE reads in MiXCR, one entry per CDR3 protein. Of roughly 340,000 distinct CDR3 sequences listed, 7.5% to 9% are singletons. This record comes from a study of T cells after yellow fever vaccination. This CDR3 is 15 amino acids long. The receptor was derived from a man in his late teens or twenties who received the YFV17D yellow fever vaccine. Sequencing was performed on PBMCs, taken on the day of the first yellow fever vaccination. This chain connects TRBV12-3 or TRBV12-4 to TRBJ2-1; 7 bases line up with TRBD1. The CDR3 nucleotides read TGTGCCAGCAGTTTAGGACAGGGTTCCTACAATGATCAGTTCTTC. Translating it yields CASSLGQGSYNDQFF.